This entry describes one T cell receptor (beta chain). Its matching antigen is unknown. Generated by immunoSEQ multiplex PCR, the TCRdb table keeps only in-frame clones and is missing some. This sample has some 30,000 clones, with under 90% found just once. Between the trimmed V and J ends, which lost 1 base and 0 bases, there was a span of 10 bases. The CDR3 runs to 16 residues. Germline lookup yields CDR1 LGHNA and CDR2 YSLEER. The data derive from a study of T cells in narcolepsy. In the study overall: Donors had narcolepsy type 1 or type 2, or were healthy controls.

Overall study results and limits: Autoreactive clonotypes reportedly recurred in blood of same and different patients, not controls. HCRT-specific and TRIB2-specific autoreactive clonotypes appeared among same-patient CSF and blood CD4+ clonotypes. Autoreactive clone sequences were missing from some blood memory CD4+ repertoires.

The material sequenced was CD45RA- memory CD4+ T cells from PBMCs. V gene TRBV4-3 combines with J gene TRBJ2-1; D unresolved. This sequence was found in a human donor with narcolepsy. The CDR3 loop is CASSQGVASSYNEQFF. The CDR3 DNA sequence: TGCGCCAGCAGCCAAGGGGTAGCCTCCTCCTACAATGAGCAGTTCTTC.